This T cell receptor beta chain was retrieved from a study of blood T cell repertoires in COVID-19. Across the study: COVID-19 samples from acute and convalescent phases originated in the United States, Italy and Spain.

The germline gives CDR1 SEHNR, CDR2 FQNEAQ (reference sequence). The CDR3 is made up of 14 amino acids. The ends were cut back, 1 base at V and 5 bases at J, with 9 bases in the middle. In its sample, this clone was seen once. Authors' processing steps: Reference gene primers were amplified, and this amplification served to estimate nucleated cell counts. Sequencing used immunoSEQ multiplex PCR; TCRdb keeps in-frame clones, though not all of them. V and J calls and clone size are those listed in that table; D and trimming were worked out from the DNA. The sample lists around 120,000 clones, over 70% occurring once.

The sequenced material came from peripheral blood. This receptor was obtained from a woman aged 65 to 85 with acute or convalescent COVID-19. The rearrangement uses TRBV7-9 and TRBJ1-5; unclear D gene. CDR3 nucleotides: TGTGCCAGCAGCTTAGGGGCAGTGGATCAGCCCCAGCATTTT. Translated, it gives CASSLGAVDQPQHF.